A single sample is the source of the 28 T cell receptor beta chains below, sequenced in a study of blood T cell repertoires in COVID-19. Assay used: immunoSEQ multiplex PCR; TCRdb lists only in-frame clones, some missing. This sample has hundreds of thousands of clones, with roughly 85% found just once. The sample taken for sequencing was PBMCs or T cells enriched from blood (not recorded which). Receptor source: a woman in her thirties or forties who had been exposed to COVID-19.

This chain links TRBV19 with TRBJ1-5, with D maybe TRBD1 (6 bases). This CDR3 is built from 18 residues. Germline values: CDR1 LNHDA, CDR2 SQIVND (reference sequence). Between the trimmed V and J ends, which lost 7 bases and 0 bases, there was a span of 22 bases. Written as DNA, the CDR3 is TGTGCCAGTAAGGAGGGAACGGAGGGGGACTATAGCAATCAGCCCCAGCATTTT. The encoded protein is CASKEGTEGDYSNQPQHF.

The chain employs TRBV28 and TRBJ1-5; D not certain. The CDR3 contains 14 residues. Germline V gene data show CDR1 as MDHEN and CDR2 as SYDVKM. The V gene lost 5 bases and the J gene lost 7 bases, with 15 bases spanning the gap. CDR3 in amino acids: CASSPRVGFQPQHF. CDR3 nucleotides: TGTGCCAGCAGTCCACGGGTCGGTTTCCAGCCCCAGCATTTT.

This clone was seen just once. The V call is TRBV9, the J call TRBJ2-5; 7 nucleotides line up with TRBD2. J lost 1 base, V lost 7 bases, and 7 bases had no gene match. The CDR3 spans 14 residues. Germline values: CDR1 SGDLS, CDR2 YYNGEE. The CDR3 sequence is CASSRRGGQETQYF. The CDR3 bases are TGTGCCAGCTCCCGGCGCGGGGGCCAAGAGACCCAGTACTTC.

The chain uses TRBV5-5 and TRBJ1-5, with TRBD1 matching over 7 bases. Germline V lookup: CDR1 SGHKS, CDR2 YYEKEE (reference sequence). The V gene end was trimmed by 4 bases and the J gene end by 7 bases; junction bases not matched to a gene: 8. The CDR3 has 14 residues. In DNA, the CDR3 is TGTGCCAGCAGCGAACCGGGACAGTTCCAGCCCCAGCATTTT. Translation: CASSEPGQFQPQHF.

The chain joins TRBV25-1 to TRBJ2-3; 7 bases align to TRBD2. In germline, CDR1 is MGHDK, CDR2 SYGVNS. The V and J ends lost 6 bases and 6 bases, in that order; junction bases with no gene match: 15. This CDR3 is built from 16 residues. The chain's CDR3 is CASRYPLGGGVDTQYF. For the CDR3, the DNA is TGTGCCAGCAGGTACCCTCTGGGGGGAGGGGTGGATACGCAGTATTTT. Together with reference TRBV25-1 and TRBJ2-3, the CDR3 gives the full variable domain: EADIYQTPRYLVIGTGKKITLECSQTMGHDKMYWYQQDPGMELHLIHYSYGVNSTEKGDLSSESTVSRIRTEHFPLTLESARPSHTSQYLCASRYPLGGGVDTQYFGPGTRLTVL.

Turning to this clone: The sample has other DNA sequences that encode this CDR3 too. The chain is built from TRBV5-1 and TRBJ1-2; D is unresolved. This CDR3 is built from 13 residues. The germline V gene encodes CDR1 SGHRS and CDR2 YFSETQ. V was cut by 0 bases and J by 2 bases, with 5 bases left in between. The CDR3 reads CASSLGQNYGYTF. The DNA for the CDR3 is TGCGCCAGCAGCTTGGGTCAGAACTATGGCTACACCTTC.

The V call is TRBV2, the J call TRBJ1-5; D gene uncertain. The V gene's germline CDR1 is SNHLY and CDR2 FYNNEI. This CDR3 contains 14 residues. V was pared by 8 bases and J by 1 base, with 12 bases between. The DNA for the CDR3 is TGTGCCAGCGGGAGTGTGGGGAGCAATCAGCCCCAGCATTTT. Its protein product is CASGSVGSNQPQHF.

The chain couples TRBV5-6 to TRBJ2-1; 12 bases align to TRBD1. The V gene's germline CDR1 is SGHDT and CDR2 YYEEEE. V shed 3 bases and J 6 bases; nucleotides not matched to a gene: 1. The CDR3 totals 14 residues. The CDR3 region has the DNA TGTGCCAGCAGCTGGGACAGGGGGCGCAATGAGCAGTTCTTC. Translating gives CASSWDRGRNEQFF.

The CDR3 spells CASGAGGENSPLHF. Written as DNA, the CDR3 is TGTGCCAGCGGGGCAGGGGGAGAAAATTCACCCCTCCACTTT. V is TRBV28 and J is TRBJ1-6; 7 bases agree with TRBD1. With V trimmed by 8 bases and J by 7 bases, 8 bases remained unmatched. There are 14 residues in the CDR3. CDR1 MDHEN and CDR2 SYDVKM come from the germline V gene.

J is TRBJ2-5 and V is TRBV3-1 (or the pseudogene TRBV3-2); 7 bases align to TRBD1. The junction had 8 bases not matched to a gene; V was cut back by 0 bases and J by 4 bases. CDR1 is LGHDT, CDR2 YNNKEL, per germline (reference sequence). This CDR3 comprises 16 residues. This chain's CDR3 is CASSQEYRGGIETQYF. For the CDR3, the DNA is TGTGCCAGCAGCCAAGAATACAGGGGTGGGATAGAGACCCAGTACTTC.

The chain carries TRBV5-6 and TRBJ1-6, with TRBD1 matching 8 bases. V shed 2 bases and J 8 bases; nucleotides not matched to a gene: 6. The CDR3 has 15 residues. Germline V lookup: CDR1 SGHDT, CDR2 YYEEEE. The CDR3 sequence is CASSFDRGWDSPLHF. The DNA of the CDR3 is TGTGCCAGCAGCTTCGACAGGGGATGGGATTCACCCCTCCACTTT.

The chain is built from TRBV28 and TRBJ1-5; D gene uncertain. Deletions cut 6 bases from V and 4 bases from J, with 4 bases between. CDR1 is MDHEN, CDR2 SYDVKM, per germline. There are 11 residues in the CDR3. The CDR3: CASSQNQPQHF. CDR3 DNA: TGTGCCAGCAGCCAGAATCAGCCCCAGCATTTT.

The genes are TRBV2 and TRBJ1-1; 7 nucleotides align to TRBD1. The CDR3 totals 14 residues. The J segment lost 7 bases and the V segment lost 9 bases, leaving 14 bases of the junction unmatched. The germline V gene has CDR1 SNHLY and CDR2 FYNNEI. The chain's CDR3 is CARGGSGAIREAFF. Written as DNA, the CDR3 is TGTGCCAGAGGGGGCTCGGGGGCCATACGTGAAGCTTTCTTT.

The chain joins TRBV28 to TRBJ1-6, with 8 bases aligning to TRBD1. The CDR3 has 16 residues. In germline, CDR1 is MDHEN, CDR2 SYDVKM. J gave up 6 bases and V 3 bases, and 7 bases lay outside the gene matches. The CDR3 nucleotides read TGTGCCAGCAGTTTCGGCCCGGGACAGGCTAATTCACCCCTCCACTTT. As protein: CASSFGPGQANSPLHF.

This clone was counted between two and nine times. J is TRBJ2-2 and V is TRBV3-1 (or the pseudogene TRBV3-2); D is uncertain. Trimming stripped 4 bases from V and 6 bases from J, with 6 bases between. This CDR3 region has 12 residues. From germline, CDR1 is LGHDT and CDR2 YNNKEL (reference sequence). The CDR3 coding sequence is TGTGCCAGCAGCCGCGATGCCGGGGAGCTGTTTTTT. Translated, it gives CASSRDAGELFF.

This chain uses TRBV7-6 with TRBJ2-1, with 13 bases identical to TRBD2. Germline V CDR1 and CDR2: SGHVS, FNYEAQ. Losses at the gene ends were 5 bases for V and 15 bases for J; bases not matched to a gene: 19. The CDR3 extends over 17 amino acids. The DNA for the CDR3 is TGTGCCAGCAGCGCCACTAGCGGGGGGGCGGTGATACATGGTCTGTTCTTC. It yields the protein CASSATSGGAVIHGLFF.

The chain carries TRBV5-1 and TRBJ1-1; 10 bases match TRBD1. The CDR3 length is 14 residues. The germline V gene has CDR1 SGHRS and CDR2 YFSETQ. Losses at the gene ends were 0 bases for V and 6 bases for J; bases not matched to a gene: 2. CDR3 nucleotide sequence: TGCGCCAGCAGCTTGGGGGACAGGGGCGCTGAAGCTTTCTTT. Amino acid sequence: CASSLGDRGAEAFF.

The V call is TRBV12-5, the J call TRBJ2-7; possibly TRBD2 for D (6 bases). The CDR3 is made up of 17 amino acids. Germline V CDR1 and CDR2: LGHNT, FRNRAP. Trimming cost V 0 bases and J 3 bases, with 18 bases left between them. The CDR3 region is CASGLVWEAGSLYEQYF. As DNA, the CDR3 is TGTGCTAGTGGTTTGGTATGGGAGGCAGGGAGCCTCTACGAGCAGTACTTC.

This rearrangement joins TRBV2 to TRBJ2-6; 10 bases fit TRBD1. Losses at the gene ends were 7 bases for V and 0 bases for J; bases not matched to a gene: 6. CDR1 and CDR2 from the germline V gene are SNHLY and FYNNEI. The CDR3 runs to 17 residues. In nucleotides, the CDR3 is TGTGCCAGCAATACGGGGACAGGGGTCTCTGGGGCCAACGTCCTGACTTTC. Its translation is CASNTGTGVSGANVLTF.

The chain combines TRBV6-6 with TRBJ1-2; weak D call: TRBD1 (6 bases). Germline V gives CDR1 MNHNY, CDR2 SVGAGI (reference sequence). V dropped 6 bases and J dropped 8 bases, with 22 bases sitting between them. The CDR3 runs 15 residues. The CDR3 sequence is CASRRDGQFGSGYTF. The CDR3, as DNA: TGTGCCAGCAGAAGAGACGGACAGTTTGGTAGCGGCTACACCTTC.

This clone was picked up one time. The rearrangement uses TRBV19 and TRBJ2-2, with a possible D match to TRBD1 (6 bases). V was shortened by 6 bases and J by 1 base, with 12 bases between the two germline ends. Germline V gives CDR1 LNHDA, CDR2 SQIVND (reference sequence). The CDR3 is 15 residues long. Here the CDR3 reads CASRGGAGNTGELFF. CDR3 nucleotide sequence: TGTGCCAGTAGAGGGGGAGCAGGGAACACCGGGGAGCTGTTTTTT.

This chain uses TRBV2 with TRBJ1-5; D call uncertain. This CDR3 is 9 amino acids long. The ends were cut back, 10 bases at V and 6 bases at J, with 4 bases in the middle. CDR1 and CDR2 from the germline V gene are SNHLY and FYNNEI. The CDR3 here is CATGQPQHF. Here the CDR3 DNA reads TGTGCCACCGGTCAGCCCCAGCATTTT.

The CDR3 protein is CASRSGAGGEKLFF. CDR3 DNA sequence: TGTGCCAGCAGATCAGGGGCGGGTGGTGAAAAACTGTTTTTT. The chain uses TRBV28 and TRBJ1-4; possibly TRBD1 for D (6 bases). Germline V lookup: CDR1 MDHEN, CDR2 SYDVKM. The V end lost 6 bases, the J end lost 7 bases, and 15 bases lay between the germline ends. CDR3 size: 14 residues.

The rearrangement joins TRBV11-2 to TRBJ1-2; D perhaps matches TRBD1 (6 bases). CDR1 is SGHAT, CDR2 FQNNGV, per germline. V was cut by 0 bases and J by 7 bases, with 9 bases left in between. The CDR3 is 13 residues long. The CDR3 protein is CASSLEGGGGYTF. The DNA of the CDR3 is TGTGCCAGCAGCTTAGAGGGAGGGGGTGGCTACACCTTC.

J is TRBJ2-2 and V is TRBV6-5; D perhaps matches TRBD1 (6 bases). Germline V gives CDR1 MNHEY, CDR2 SVGAGI. Trimming took 8 bases from V and 1 from J, leaving 14 bases between them. This CDR3 has 15 amino acids. CDR3 in amino acids: CASVPGQGNTGELFF. DNA of the CDR3: TGTGCCAGCGTCCCGGGACAAGGGAACACCGGGGAGCTGTTTTTT.

The chain links TRBV5-5 to TRBJ2-5; D not resolved. In germline, CDR1 is SGHKS, CDR2 YYEKEE (reference sequence). Trimming shortened V by 6 bases and J by 2 bases, and 14 bases separated the two germline ends. The CDR3 loop spans 14 amino acids. In nucleotides, the CDR3 is TGTGCCAGCAAGCCAAGTAGTTTTCAAGAGACCCAGTACTTC. This translates into CASKPSSFQETQYF. Supplemented by reference TRBV5-5 and TRBJ2-5, the full variable domain reads DAGVTQSPTHLIKTRGQQVTLRCSPISGHKSVSWYQQVLGQGPQFIFQYYEKEERGRGNFPDRFSARQFPNYSSELNVNALLLGDSALYLCASKPSSFQETQYFGPGTRLLVL.

This rearrangement joins TRBV9 to TRBJ2-3; 9 nucleotides agree with TRBD1. This CDR3 has 18 amino acids. Germline-derived CDR1 and CDR2 are SGDLS and YYNGEE. The junction had 16 bases not matched to a gene; V was cut back by 0 bases and J by 8 bases. The CDR3 region has the DNA TGTGCCAGCAGCGTAGAGTGGCGCTTGACAGGGGGGTTTGGTACGCAGTATTTT. Translation: CASSVEWRLTGGFGTQYF.

This rearrangement joins TRBV11-2 to TRBJ2-7, with D perhaps TRBD1 (6 bases). V shed 4 bases and J shed 3 bases, with 19 bases lying between them. The CDR3 has 16 residues. Per the germline V gene, CDR1 is SGHAT and CDR2 is FQNNGV. In DNA, the CDR3 is TGTGCCAGCAGCTCCCAACCGACAGGTCAATACTACGAGCAGTACTTC. Translated, it gives CASSSQPTGQYYEQYF.